These 21 T cell receptor beta chains share one sample of origin, sequenced in a study of T cell responses to AZD1222 COVID-19 vaccine. Sequencing was performed with immunoSEQ multiplex PCR; in TCRdb, only in-frame clones are kept and a portion is missing. The top ten hold 4.2% of the sample, which has around 100,000 clones, over 75% seen once. Sample: peripheral blood, taken on day 0 of MenACWY control vaccination. The source of these receptors is an adult in good health.

The chain's CDR3 is CASSGRTLGYTF. The CDR3, as DNA: TGTGCCAGCAGCGGACGGACACTCGGCTACACCTTC. The rearrangement joins TRBV9 to TRBJ1-2; D is perhaps TRBD1 (5 bases). Trimming cost V 3 bases and J 8 bases, with 11 bases left between them. The CDR3 extends over 12 amino acids. Germline CDR1 is SGDLS and CDR2 is YYNGEE.

This clone was observed a few times. This chain links TRBV5-1 with TRBJ1-5; D call uncertain. The germline V gene has CDR1 SGHRS and CDR2 YFSETQ. The CDR3 contains 13 residues. With 1 base removed from V and 4 bases from J, the gap between germline ends came to 6 bases. The CDR3 DNA is TGCGCCAGCAGCTTGCGGGAAAATCAGCCCCAGCATTTT. Translation: CASSLRENQPQHF.

J is TRBJ2-2 and V is TRBV7-2; 8 bases match TRBD1. From germline, CDR1 is SGHTA and CDR2 FQGNSA. With V trimmed by 5 bases and J by 6 bases, 14 bases remained unmatched. The length of the CDR3 is 17 residues. The CDR3 here is CASSTQQGGSRPGELFF. The CDR3 nucleotides read TGTGCCAGCAGCACCCAACAGGGGGGTAGTAGGCCCGGGGAGCTGTTTTTT.

The chain links TRBV7-9 to TRBJ1-2; D gene uncertain. Germline CDR1 and CDR2: SEHNR and FQNEAQ (reference sequence). The CDR3 is 14 amino acids. The V gene lost 5 bases and the J gene lost 7 bases, with 17 bases spanning the gap. The CDR3 loop is CASSLEAHGSGYTF. The CDR3 nucleotides are TGTGCCAGCAGCCTCGAAGCCCATGGTAGTGGCTACACCTTC.

The gene calls are TRBV19 and TRBJ1-2; tentative D call: TRBD1 (5 bases). With 4 bases removed from V and 8 bases from J, the gap between germline ends came to 17 bases. The CDR3 totals 14 residues. The germline gives CDR1 LNHDA, CDR2 SQIVND (reference sequence). The CDR3 DNA follows: TGTGCCAGTAGTACTCGGGACTATGAGGTGGGCTACACCTTC. Amino acids: CASSTRDYEVGYTF. The variable domain in full, completed from reference TRBV19 and TRBJ1-2, reads DGGITQSPKYLFRKEGQNVTLSCEQNLNHDAMYWYRQDPGQGLRLIYYSQIVNDFQKGDIAEGYSVSREKKESFPLTVTSAQKNPTAFYLCASSTRDYEVGYTFGSGTRLTVV.

This clone occurred once. The CDR3 DNA is TGTGCCAGCGGGTCGATCGGGGGGGCCTACAATGAGCAGTTCTTC. As protein: CASGSIGGAYNEQFF. The chain recombines TRBV7-2 with TRBJ2-1; TRBD2 aligns across 8 bases. Germline CDR1 SGHTA, CDR2 FQGNSA. V shed 8 bases and J 2 bases; nucleotides not matched to a gene: 8. CDR3 length equals 15 residues.

The V call is TRBV7-9, the J call TRBJ1-4; TRBD1 aligns across 8 bases. This CDR3 spans 15 amino acids. In germline, CDR1 is SEHNR, CDR2 FQNEAQ (reference sequence). V was pared by 4 bases and J by 4 bases, with 5 bases of the junction left unmatched. DNA of the CDR3: TGTGCCAGCAGCTCCACGGACAGGGATAATGAAAAACTGTTTTTT. Translated, it gives CASSSTDRDNEKLFF.

The V call is TRBV7-9, the J call TRBJ2-7; the D gene is possibly TRBD1 (7 bases). This CDR3 is built from 13 residues. Germline V gene data show CDR1 as SEHNR and CDR2 as FQNEAQ (reference sequence). V shed 5 bases and J shed 2 bases, with 10 bases lying between them. The CDR3 region is CASSQGGPYEQYF. CDR3 DNA: TGTGCCAGCAGCCAGGGGGGCCCCTACGAGCAGTACTTC.

This rearrangement joins TRBV9 to TRBJ1-5; D unclear. From germline, CDR1 is SGDLS and CDR2 YYNGEE. This CDR3 has 15 residues. V lost 4 bases and J lost 3, with 14 bases in between. Here the CDR3 reads CASSQRGGLNQPQHF. For the CDR3, the DNA is TGTGCCAGCAGCCAGCGTGGAGGCCTCAATCAGCCCCAGCATTTT.

This sequence joins TRBV6-2 or TRBV6-3 and TRBJ2-3; possibly TRBD1 for D (6 bases). CDR3 size: 15 residues. V shed 3 bases and J shed 2 bases, with 12 bases lying between them. CDR1 is MNHEY, CDR2 SVGEGT, per germline. The CDR3 loop reads CASSYGQRDTDTQYF. The CDR3 DNA reads as TGTGCCAGCAGTTATGGACAGCGAGACACAGATACGCAGTATTTT.

This clone came up once. The chain employs TRBV5-6 and TRBJ1-2, with unresolved D. V gave up 4 bases and J gave up 1 base, with 2 bases separating them. The CDR3 is made up of 11 amino acids. Looked up from germline, CDR1 is SGHDT and CDR2 is YYEEEE. CDR3 loop: CASSINYGYTF. DNA of the CDR3: TGTGCCAGCAGCATTAACTATGGCTACACCTTC.

The V and J genes are TRBV5-1 and TRBJ2-1; D is unresolved. Germline CDR1 is SGHRS and CDR2 is YFSETQ. The V end was cut by 2 bases, the J end by 0 bases, with 12 bases between. This CDR3 is built from 16 residues. CDR3 sequence (DNA): TGCGCCAGCAGCTTCCTGACCCCAAGCTCCTACAATGAGCAGTTCTTC. Its protein product is CASSFLTPSSYNEQFF. The complete variable domain, with remaining parts taken from reference TRBV5-1 and TRBJ2-1, reads KAGVTQTPRYLIKTRGQQVTLSCSPISGHRSVSWYQQTPGQGLQFLFEYFSETQRNKGNFPGRFSGRQFSNSRSEMNVSTLELGDSALYLCASSFLTPSSYNEQFFGPGTRLTVL.

The chain employs TRBV11-3 and TRBJ1-2; 8 positions agree with TRBD1. Per the germline V gene, CDR1 is SGHNT and CDR2 is YENEEA. Trimming removed 6 bases from V and 4 bases from J; junction bases left unmatched: 4. This CDR3 has 13 residues. This CDR3 reads CASSTDRGYGYTF. CDR3 in DNA: TGTGCCAGCAGTACCGACAGGGGCTATGGCTACACCTTC.

Written as DNA, the CDR3 is TGTGCCACCAGCACCGACGGACAGGGGGCGTACAATGAGCAGTTCTTC. Its translation: CATSTDGQGAYNEQFF. This chain joins TRBV15 and TRBJ2-1, with 11 bases aligning to TRBD1. This CDR3 is 16 amino acids long. The germline V gene has CDR1 LNHNV and CDR2 YYDKDF (reference sequence). After removal of 4 bases from V and 4 bases from J, the junction contained 6 bases not matched to a gene.

The chain uses TRBV12-3 or TRBV12-4 and TRBJ1-2; 8 bases agree with TRBD1. The CDR3 runs 12 residues. V shed 5 bases, J shed 4 bases, and the junction held 0 bases outside the gene matches. This CDR3 reads CASSGTGYGYTF. The DNA of the CDR3 is TGTGCCAGCAGTGGGACAGGCTATGGCTACACCTTC.

The V and J genes are TRBV3-1 (or the pseudogene TRBV3-2) and TRBJ1-2; D is perhaps TRBD1 (6 bases). V was trimmed by 3 bases and J by 5 bases, leaving 13 bases between them. Germline lookup yields CDR1 LGHDT and CDR2 YNNKEL (reference sequence). The CDR3 length is 14 residues. CDR3: CASSQDTGSYGYTF. DNA of the CDR3: TGTGCCAGCAGCCAGGATACAGGGTCTTATGGCTACACCTTC.

The chain recombines TRBV10-1 with TRBJ2-5; possibly TRBD2 for D (5 bases). From germline, CDR1 is WNHNN and CDR2 SYGVQD (reference sequence). Trimming stripped 8 bases from V and 1 base from J, with 20 bases between. The CDR3 loop spans 16 amino acids. In DNA, the CDR3 is TGCGCCAGCGCCGAAACCCCCAGAGGGATCCAAGAGACCCAGTACTTC. Residues: CASAETPRGIQETQYF.

This chain links TRBV19 with TRBJ2-2; TRBD1 is a possible D gene (5 bases). Germline-derived CDR1 and CDR2 are LNHDA and SQIVND (reference sequence). This CDR3 has 15 amino acids. The V end lost 5 bases, the J end lost 0 bases, and 10 bases lay between the germline ends. Here the CDR3 DNA reads TGTGCCAGTAGTTACCAGGGCTCGAACACCGGGGAGCTGTTTTTT. This gives the protein CASSYQGSNTGELFF.

The chain combines TRBV7-2 with TRBJ1-2; D may be TRBD1 (5 bases). Trimming took off 4 bases at V and 8 bases at J, with 17 bases between the two ends. The CDR3 has 14 residues. Germline V CDR1 and CDR2: SGHTA, FQGNSA. CDR3 sequence reads: CASSSPDPGGGYTF. In nucleotides, the CDR3 is TGTGCCAGCAGCTCCCCTGACCCGGGGGGGGGCTACACCTTC. Full variable domain (missing parts from reference TRBV7-2 and TRBJ1-2): GAGVSQSPSNKVTEKGKDVELRCDPISGHTALYWYRQSLGQGLEFLIYFQGNSAPDKSGLPSDRFSAERTGGSVSTLTIQRTQQEDSAVYLCASSSPDPGGGYTFGSGTRLTVV.

The chain is built from TRBV10-1 and TRBJ2-7, with TRBD1 identical over 7 bases. The V segment lost 3 bases and the J segment 3 bases; nucleotides outside the gene matches: 5. The length of the CDR3 is 14 residues. Per the germline V gene, CDR1 is WNHNN and CDR2 is SYGVQD (reference sequence). The CDR3 protein is CASSEGTGVYEQYF. As DNA, the CDR3 is TGCGCCAGCAGTGAAGGAACAGGGGTCTACGAGCAGTACTTC.

This clone has a single count. The rearrangement uses TRBV6-5 and TRBJ1-1; 11 bases match TRBD1. Germline V CDR1 and CDR2: MNHEY, SVGAGI. There are 13 residues in the CDR3. Germline trimming cut 8 bases from V and 4 bases from J; bases unmatched to any gene: 3. This CDR3 reads CASPGQGVTEAFF. CDR3 in DNA: TGTGCCAGCCCGGGACAGGGGGTCACTGAAGCTTTCTTT.